Sequencing of this T cell receptor beta chain was carried out in a study of CD8 T cells in Susac syndrome. Peripheral blood CD8+ and CD4+ T cells were profiled by TCR beta sequencing. Relapsing-remitting disease, either stable or active, was present in the multiple sclerosis controls, who were treatment-naive patients. FACS was used to enrich TEMRA cells, whereas the CD8+ and CD4+ T cells were obtained by negative isolation. The CDR3 has 14 amino acids. Per germline, CDR1 DFQATT and CDR2 SNEGSKA (reference sequence). Trimming shortened V by 0 bases and J by 4 bases, and 13 bases separated the two germline ends. RNA, at roughly 0.45 to 1 ug, was reverse transcribed with random hexamers. TCRdb analysed the immunoSEQ multiplex PCR reads with MiXCR anew, one entry per CDR3 protein. The table lists over 350,000 distinct CDR3 sequences, about 85% of them singletons, with about 0.12% in the top ten. Notes on the study in general: Acknowledgment was made by the study that its TCR sequencing and HLA analysis involved a relatively small number of individuals.

Note on this clonotype: Its target is unknown.

The chain is built from TRBV20-1 and TRBJ2-7; D is possibly TRBD1 (6 bases). The sequence derives from a human donor with multiple sclerosis. Sequencing was done on a sample of CD8+ T cells from PBMCs. CDR3 bases: TGCAGTGCTAGAGATCCCGGGACACTTTACGAGCAGTACTTC. Translating it yields CSARDPGTLYEQYF.